These 7 T cell receptor beta chains were sequenced from one sample in a study of control samples from healthy donors and cancer patients. The data were produced by immunoSEQ multiplex PCR, yet TCRdb's version contains in-frame clones alone and is incomplete. The repertoire consists of over 80,000 clones, with 91% occurring once and the leading ten covering approximately 14%. Sequencing was carried out using blood. The origin of the receptors is a man aged 25-45 years in good health.

J is TRBJ1-6 and V is TRBV4-1; D is uncertain. The CDR3 length is 15 residues. Germline values: CDR1 MGHRA, CDR2 YSYEKL. Trimming removed 3 bases from V and 8 bases from J, with 14 bases in between. This chain's CDR3 is CASSHLERRDSPLHF. In DNA form, the CDR3 reads TGCGCCAGCAGCCACCTAGAGAGGCGAGATTCACCCCTCCACTTT.

This clone is a singleton in its sample. This chain joins TRBV7-2 and TRBJ2-4; unclear D gene. V dropped 4 bases and J dropped 7 bases, with 23 bases sitting between them. The CDR3 sequence is 17 residues long. The germline CDR1 and CDR2 sequences are SGHTA and FQGNSA. The CDR3 nucleotides are TGTGCCAGCAGCTGGCGACCGTGGGCCTCAGAAGGGAACATTCAGTACTTC. This sequence encodes CASSWRPWASEGNIQYF.

Here the CDR3 DNA reads TGTGCCAGCAGCTTAGCGCCGGTCAGTACCTACGAGCAGTACTTC. Translating it yields CASSLAPVSTYEQYF. This chain connects TRBV7-2 to TRBJ2-7; D is ambiguous. This CDR3 spans 15 amino acids. Deletions cut 0 bases from V and 2 bases from J, with 11 bases between. Germline assignment: CDR1 SGHTA and CDR2 FQGNSA.

The chain links TRBV20-1 to TRBJ1-1; D is ambiguous. The CDR3 has 10 amino acids. V was trimmed by 5 bases and J by 10 bases, leaving 11 bases between them. Germline V gene data show CDR1 as DFQATT and CDR2 as SNEGSKA (reference sequence). CDR3 protein: CSAPESRAFF. CDR3 in DNA: TGCAGTGCTCCCGAATCTAGAGCTTTCTTT.

This clone has a single count. V is TRBV18 and J is TRBJ2-3; the match to TRBD2 covers 15 bases. Looked up from germline, CDR1 is KGHSH and CDR2 is LQKENI. The ends lost 3 bases at V and 0 bases at J; junction bases unmatched: 7. CDR3 length equals 19 residues. The CDR3 loop reads CASSPYSGTSGGSTDTQYF. CDR3 sequence (DNA): TGTGCCAGCTCACCGTATAGCGGGACTAGCGGGGGGAGCACAGATACGCAGTATTTT.

The chain uses TRBV11-2 and TRBJ2-7; D might be TRBD2 (7 bases). Germline V gene lookup returns CDR1 SGHAT and CDR2 FQNNGV. The CDR3 length is 15 residues. Trimming removed 0 bases at V and 6 bases at J, with 15 bases between. CDR3 in amino acids: CASSLDRGATREQYF. CDR3 sequence (DNA): TGTGCCAGCAGCTTAGATCGGGGGGCGACCCGCGAGCAGTACTTC.

This rearrangement joins TRBV6-5 to TRBJ2-5; 7 bases are shared with TRBD1. The germline gives CDR1 MNHEY, CDR2 SVGAGI. The CDR3 runs to 13 residues. The junction had 7 bases not matched to a gene; V was cut back by 5 bases and J by 7 bases. CDR3 nucleotides: TGTGCCAGCAGTCGTACAGGGGAAGGGACCCAGTACTTC. Translation: CASSRTGEGTQYF.